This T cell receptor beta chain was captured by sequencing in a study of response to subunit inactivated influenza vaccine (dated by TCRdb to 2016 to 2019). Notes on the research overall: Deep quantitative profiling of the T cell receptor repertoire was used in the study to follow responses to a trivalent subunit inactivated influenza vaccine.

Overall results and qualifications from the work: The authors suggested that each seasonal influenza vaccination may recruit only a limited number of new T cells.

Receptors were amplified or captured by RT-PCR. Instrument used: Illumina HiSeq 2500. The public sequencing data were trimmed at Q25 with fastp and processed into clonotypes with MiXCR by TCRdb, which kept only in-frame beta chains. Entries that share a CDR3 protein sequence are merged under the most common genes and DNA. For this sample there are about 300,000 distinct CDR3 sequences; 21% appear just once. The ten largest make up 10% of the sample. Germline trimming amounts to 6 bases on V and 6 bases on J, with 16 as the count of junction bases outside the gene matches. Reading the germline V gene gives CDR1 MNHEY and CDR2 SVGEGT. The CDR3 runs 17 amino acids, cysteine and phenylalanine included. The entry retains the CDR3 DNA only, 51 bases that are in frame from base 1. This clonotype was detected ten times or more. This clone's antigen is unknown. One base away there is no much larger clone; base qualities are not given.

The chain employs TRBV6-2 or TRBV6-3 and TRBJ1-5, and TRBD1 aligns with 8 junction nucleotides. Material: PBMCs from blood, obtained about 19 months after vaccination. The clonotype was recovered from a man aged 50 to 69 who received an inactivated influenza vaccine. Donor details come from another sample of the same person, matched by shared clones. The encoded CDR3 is CASSKRPDRVFIQPQHF. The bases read TGTGCCAGCAGCAAAAGGCCGGACAGGGTTTTCATTCAGCCCCAGCATTTT.